This T cell receptor (beta chain) was documented in a study of lymphopenia after photon versus proton radiotherapy. Libraries were prepared by immunoSEQ multiplex PCR; TCRdb keeps only in-frame clonotypes and omits some of them. The sample lists about 83,000 clones, around four fifths seen once, with under 1.5% in the top ten. Germline V gene data show CDR1 as SGHDN and CDR2 as FVKESK. This CDR3 region has 15 residues. Between the trimmed V and J ends, which lost 2 bases and 2 bases, there was a span of 13 bases. The source material was peripheral blood, sampled from a patient treated with proton-based radiotherapy. The gene calls are TRBV14 and TRBJ2-7; D may be TRBD1 (6 bases). The receptor was isolated from a man aged 60 to 75 with pancreatic cancer. CDR3 sequence reads: CASSQWPGQTYEQYF. CDR3 coding DNA: TGTGCCAGCAGCCAATGGCCCGGACAGACCTACGAGCAGTACTTC. The complete variable domain, with remaining parts taken from reference TRBV14 and TRBJ2-7, reads EAGVTQFPSHSVIEKGQTVTLRCDPISGHDNLYWYRRVMGKEIKFLLHFVKESKQDESGMPNNRFLAERTGGTYSTLKVQPAELEDSGVYFCASSQWPGQTYEQYFGPGTRLTVT.